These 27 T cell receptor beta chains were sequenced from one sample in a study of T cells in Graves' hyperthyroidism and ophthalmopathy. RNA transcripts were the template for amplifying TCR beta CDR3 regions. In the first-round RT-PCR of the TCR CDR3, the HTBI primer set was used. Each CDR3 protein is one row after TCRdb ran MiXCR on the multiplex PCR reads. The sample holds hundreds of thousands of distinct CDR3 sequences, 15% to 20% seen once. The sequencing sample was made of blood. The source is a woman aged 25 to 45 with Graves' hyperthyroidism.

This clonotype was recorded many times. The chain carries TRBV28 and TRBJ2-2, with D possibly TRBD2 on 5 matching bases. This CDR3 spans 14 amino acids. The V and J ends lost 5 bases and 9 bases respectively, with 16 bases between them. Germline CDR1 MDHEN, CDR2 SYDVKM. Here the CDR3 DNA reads TGTGCCAGCAGTCTCTTACGCGTAGCGAGGGAGCTGTTTTTT. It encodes CASSLLRVARELFF.

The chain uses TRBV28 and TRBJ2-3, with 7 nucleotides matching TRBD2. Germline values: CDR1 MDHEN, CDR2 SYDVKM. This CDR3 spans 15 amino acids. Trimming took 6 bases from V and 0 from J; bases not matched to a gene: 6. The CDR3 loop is CASRPPSGSTDTQYF. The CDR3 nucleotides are TGTGCCAGCAGACCCCCTAGCGGTAGCACAGATACGCAGTATTTT.

The CDR3 here is CATSTHWDNNEQFF. The CDR3 DNA sequence: TGTGCCACCAGCACCCATTGGGATAACAATGAGCAGTTCTTC. V usage is TRBV15 and J usage is TRBJ2-1; D is unresolved. CDR1 and CDR2 (germline): LNHNV, YYDKDF (reference sequence). Trimming took 4 bases from V and 5 from J, leaving 12 bases between them. The CDR3 runs 14 residues.

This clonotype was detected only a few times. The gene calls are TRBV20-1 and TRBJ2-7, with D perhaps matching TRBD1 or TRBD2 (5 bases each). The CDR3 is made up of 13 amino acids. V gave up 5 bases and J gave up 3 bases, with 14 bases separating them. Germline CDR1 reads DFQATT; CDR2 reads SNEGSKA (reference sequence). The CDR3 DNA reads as TGCAGTGCTCGCCTGGGGACCCGCTACGAGCAGTACTTC. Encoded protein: CSARLGTRYEQYF.

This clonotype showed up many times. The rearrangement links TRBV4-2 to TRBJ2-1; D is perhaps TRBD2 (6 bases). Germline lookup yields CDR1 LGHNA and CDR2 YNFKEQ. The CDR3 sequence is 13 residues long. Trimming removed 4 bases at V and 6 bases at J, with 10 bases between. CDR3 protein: CASSRGIINEQFF. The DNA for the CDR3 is TGTGCCAGCAGCCGCGGGATCATCAATGAGCAGTTCTTC.

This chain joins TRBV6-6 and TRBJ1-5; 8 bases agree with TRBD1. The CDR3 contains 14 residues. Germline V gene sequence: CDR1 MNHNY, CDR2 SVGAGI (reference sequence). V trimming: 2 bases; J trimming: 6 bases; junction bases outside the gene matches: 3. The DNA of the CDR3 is TGTGCCAGCAGTTACGGCAGGGGGCTTCAGCCCCAGCATTTT. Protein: CASSYGRGLQPQHF.

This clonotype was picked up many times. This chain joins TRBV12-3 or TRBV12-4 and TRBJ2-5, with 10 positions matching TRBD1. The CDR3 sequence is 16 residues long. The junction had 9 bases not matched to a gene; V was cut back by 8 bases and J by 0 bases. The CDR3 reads CASEPGQGPNQETQYF. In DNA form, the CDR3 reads TGTGCCAGCGAACCGGGACAGGGGCCCAACCAAGAGACCCAGTACTTC.

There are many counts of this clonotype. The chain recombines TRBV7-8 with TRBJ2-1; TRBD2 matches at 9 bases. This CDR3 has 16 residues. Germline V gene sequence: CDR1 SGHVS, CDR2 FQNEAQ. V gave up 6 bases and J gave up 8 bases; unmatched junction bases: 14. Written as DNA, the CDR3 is TGTGCCAGCAGACCTGTAGCGGGAGCGTTTTGGTATGAGCAGTTCTTC. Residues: CASRPVAGAFWYEQFF.

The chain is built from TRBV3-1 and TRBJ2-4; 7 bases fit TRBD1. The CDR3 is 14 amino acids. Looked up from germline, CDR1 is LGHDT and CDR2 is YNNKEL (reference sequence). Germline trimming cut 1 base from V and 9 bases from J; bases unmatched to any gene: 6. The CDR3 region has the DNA TGTGCCAGCAGCCAAGGAGGGGGCCCCGGCATTCAGTACTTC. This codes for CASSQGGGPGIQYF. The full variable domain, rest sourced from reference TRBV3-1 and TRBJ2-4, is DTAVSQTPKYLVTQMGNDKSIKCEQNLGHDTMYWYKQDSKKFLKIMFSYNNKELIINETVPNRFSPKSPDKAHLNLHINSLELGDSAVYFCASSQGGGPGIQYFGAGTRLSVL.

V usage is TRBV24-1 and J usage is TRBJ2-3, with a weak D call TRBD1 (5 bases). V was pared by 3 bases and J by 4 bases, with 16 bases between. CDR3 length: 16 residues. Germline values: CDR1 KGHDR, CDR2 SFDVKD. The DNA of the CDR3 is TGTGCCACCAGTGATCTCGAGACAGCTGGTCCAGATACGCAGTATTTT. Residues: CATSDLETAGPDTQYF.

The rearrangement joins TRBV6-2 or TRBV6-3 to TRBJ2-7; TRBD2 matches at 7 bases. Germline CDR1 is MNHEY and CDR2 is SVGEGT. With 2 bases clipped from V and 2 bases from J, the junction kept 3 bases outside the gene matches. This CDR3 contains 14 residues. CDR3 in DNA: TGTGCCAGCAGTTACCGGGAGGTTACCTACGAGCAGTACTTC. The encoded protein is CASSYREVTYEQYF.

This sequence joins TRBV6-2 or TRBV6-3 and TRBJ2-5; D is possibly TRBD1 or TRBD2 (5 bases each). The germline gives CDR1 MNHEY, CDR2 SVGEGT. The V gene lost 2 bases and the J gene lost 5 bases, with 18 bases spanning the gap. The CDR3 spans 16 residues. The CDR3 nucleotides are TGTGCCAGCAGTTACGGTAGTCAGGGAGAGGGGGAGACCCAGTACTTC. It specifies CASSYGSQGEGETQYF.

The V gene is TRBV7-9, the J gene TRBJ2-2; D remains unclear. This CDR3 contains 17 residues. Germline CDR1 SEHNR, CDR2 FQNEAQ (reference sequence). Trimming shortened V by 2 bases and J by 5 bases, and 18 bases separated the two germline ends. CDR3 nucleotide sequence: TGTGCCAGCAGCTTACGAGACACTGACACGAGAACCGGGGAGCTGTTTTTT. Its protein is CASSLRDTDTRTGELFF.

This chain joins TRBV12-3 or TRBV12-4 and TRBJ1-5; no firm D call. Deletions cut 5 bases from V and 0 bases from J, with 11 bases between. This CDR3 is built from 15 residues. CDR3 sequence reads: CASSLLGHSNQPQHF. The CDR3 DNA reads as TGTGCCAGCAGTCTCCTTGGGCATAGCAATCAGCCCCAGCATTTT.

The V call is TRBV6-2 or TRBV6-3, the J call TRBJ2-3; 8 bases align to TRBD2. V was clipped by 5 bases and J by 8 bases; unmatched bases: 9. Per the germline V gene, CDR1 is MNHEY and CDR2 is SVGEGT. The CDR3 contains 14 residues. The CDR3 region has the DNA TGTGCCAGCAGTCGACCGGGACTAGGATCTACGCAGTATTTT. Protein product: CASSRPGLGSTQYF.

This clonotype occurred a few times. The DNA of the CDR3 is TGCAGTGCTAGAGATCTTATAGGGACTAGAGGCTACGAGCAGTACTTC. As protein: CSARDLIGTRGYEQYF. V usage is TRBV20-1 and J usage is TRBJ2-7, with 8 nucleotides matching TRBD2. CDR1 is DFQATT, CDR2 SNEGSKA, per germline (reference sequence). The CDR3 loop spans 16 amino acids. The ends lost 0 bases at V and 3 bases at J; junction bases unmatched: 10.

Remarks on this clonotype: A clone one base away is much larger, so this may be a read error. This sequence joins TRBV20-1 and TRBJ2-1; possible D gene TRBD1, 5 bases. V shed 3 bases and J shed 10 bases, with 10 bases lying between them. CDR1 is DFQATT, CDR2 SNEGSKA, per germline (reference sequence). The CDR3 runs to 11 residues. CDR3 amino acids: CSASQGGEQFF. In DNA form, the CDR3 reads TGCAGTGCTAGCCAGGGTGGCGAGCAGTTCTTC.

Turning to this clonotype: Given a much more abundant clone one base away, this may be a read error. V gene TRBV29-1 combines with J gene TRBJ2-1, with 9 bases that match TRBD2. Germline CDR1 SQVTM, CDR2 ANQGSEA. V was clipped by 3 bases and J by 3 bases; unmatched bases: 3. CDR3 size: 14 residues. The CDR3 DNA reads TGCAGCGTTGATAGCGGGAGCAACTACAATGAGCAGTTCTTC. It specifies CSVDSGSNYNEQFF.

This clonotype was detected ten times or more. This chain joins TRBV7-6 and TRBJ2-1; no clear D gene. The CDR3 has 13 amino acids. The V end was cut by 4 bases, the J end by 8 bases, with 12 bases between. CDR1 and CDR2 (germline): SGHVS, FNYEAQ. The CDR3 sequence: CASSSVLRHEQFF. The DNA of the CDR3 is TGTGCCAGCAGCTCCGTGCTCCGGCATGAGCAGTTCTTC.

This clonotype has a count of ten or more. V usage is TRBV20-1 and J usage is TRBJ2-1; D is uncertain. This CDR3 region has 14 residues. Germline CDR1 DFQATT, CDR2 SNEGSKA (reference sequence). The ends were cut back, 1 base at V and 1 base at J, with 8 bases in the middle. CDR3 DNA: TGCAGTGCTAGAGGGGCGAGATCCTACAATGAGCAGTTCTTC. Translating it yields CSARGARSYNEQFF.

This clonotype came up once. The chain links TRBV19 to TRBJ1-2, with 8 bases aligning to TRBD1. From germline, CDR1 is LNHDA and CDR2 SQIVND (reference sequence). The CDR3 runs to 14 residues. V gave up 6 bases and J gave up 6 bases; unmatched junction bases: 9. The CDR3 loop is CASSNQGALDGYTF. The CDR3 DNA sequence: TGTGCCAGTAGCAATCAGGGGGCACTCGATGGCTACACCTTC.

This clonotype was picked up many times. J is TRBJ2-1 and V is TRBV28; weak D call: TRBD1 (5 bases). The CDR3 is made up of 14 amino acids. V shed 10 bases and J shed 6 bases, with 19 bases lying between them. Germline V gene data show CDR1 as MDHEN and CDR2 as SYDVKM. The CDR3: CATEGRAIINEQFF. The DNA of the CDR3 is TGTGCCACCGAAGGCAGGGCAATTATCAATGAGCAGTTCTTC.

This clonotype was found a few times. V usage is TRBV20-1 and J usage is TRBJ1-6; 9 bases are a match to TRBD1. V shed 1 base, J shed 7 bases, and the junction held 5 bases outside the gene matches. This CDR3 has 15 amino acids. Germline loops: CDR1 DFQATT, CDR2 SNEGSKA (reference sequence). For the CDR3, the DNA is TGCAGTGCTAGAGTCGGGACAGGGCGGAATTCACCCCTCCACTTT. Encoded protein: CSARVGTGRNSPLHF.

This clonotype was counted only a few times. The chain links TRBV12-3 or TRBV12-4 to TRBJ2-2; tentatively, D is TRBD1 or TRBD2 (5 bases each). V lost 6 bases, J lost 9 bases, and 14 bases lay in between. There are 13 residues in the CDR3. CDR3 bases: TGTGCCAGCAGCGCAGGACGGGGCCGGGAGCTGTTTTTT. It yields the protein CASSAGRGRELFF.

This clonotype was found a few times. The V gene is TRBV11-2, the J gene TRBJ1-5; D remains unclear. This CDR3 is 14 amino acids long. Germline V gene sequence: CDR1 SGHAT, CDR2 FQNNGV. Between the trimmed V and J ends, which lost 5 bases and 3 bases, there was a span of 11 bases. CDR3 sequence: CASSVGVHNQPQHF. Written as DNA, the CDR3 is TGTGCCAGCAGCGTCGGGGTGCACAATCAGCCCCAGCATTTT. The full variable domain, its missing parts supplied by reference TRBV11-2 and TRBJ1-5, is EAGVAQSPRYKIIEKRQSVAFWCNPISGHATLYWYQQILGQGPKLLIQFQNNGVVDDSQLPKDRFSAERLKGVDSTLKIQPAKLEDSAVYLCASSVGVHNQPQHFGDGTRLSIL.

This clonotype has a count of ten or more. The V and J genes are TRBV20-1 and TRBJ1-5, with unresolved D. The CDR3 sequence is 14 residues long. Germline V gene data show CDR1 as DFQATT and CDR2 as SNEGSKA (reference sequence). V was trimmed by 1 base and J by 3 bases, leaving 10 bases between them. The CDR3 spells CSARGGVDNQPQHF. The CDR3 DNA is TGCAGTGCTAGAGGTGGGGTGGACAATCAGCCCCAGCATTTT.

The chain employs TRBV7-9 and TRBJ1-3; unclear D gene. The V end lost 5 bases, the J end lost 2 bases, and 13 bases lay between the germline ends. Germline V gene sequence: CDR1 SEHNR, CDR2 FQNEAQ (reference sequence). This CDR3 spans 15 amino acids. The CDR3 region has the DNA TGTGCCAGCAGCCCCCGGCGGGTAGCTGGAAACACCATATATTTT. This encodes CASSPRRVAGNTIYF.